Each of the 25 T cell receptor beta chains below was sequenced from the same sample in a study of regulatory T cells. The PCR used 52 TRBV and 13 TRBJ primers. The protocol was immunoSEQ multiplex PCR, while the TCRdb copy is restricted to in-frame clones and leaves out a portion. The sample has about 35,000 clones, around nine tenths seen once. These receptors' targets are unknown. Study-wide results and caveats: Hydrophobic residues at CDR3 positions 6 and 7 were enriched in conventional CD4+ T cells of CD3G-deficient patients.

Material for sequencing was conventional CD4+ T cells sorted from blood. Source of these receptors: a person aged 18 to 35 with CD3G deficiency.

This clone was seen a handful of times. The rearrangement joins TRBV5-1 to TRBJ1-1, with D perhaps TRBD1 (6 bases). Germline lookup yields CDR1 SGHRS and CDR2 YFSETQ. V lost 1 base, J lost 5 bases, and 9 bases lay in between. The length of the CDR3 is 13 residues. As DNA, the CDR3 is TGCGCCAGCAGCTTGAGGGGGATGACTGAAGCTTTCTTT. Its translation: CASSLRGMTEAFF.

V gene TRBV5-1 combines with J gene TRBJ2-7, with 9 positions matching TRBD2. Per the germline V gene, CDR1 is SGHRS and CDR2 is YFSETQ. J gave up 5 bases and V 2 bases, and 5 bases lay outside the gene matches. The CDR3 has 14 amino acids. CDR3 residues: CASSFAGGDNEQYF. The DNA for the CDR3 is TGCGCCAGCAGCTTCGCGGGAGGGGATAACGAGCAGTACTTC.

The rearrangement links TRBV6-6 to TRBJ2-7, with 10 nucleotides matching TRBD1. Per the germline V gene, CDR1 is MNHNY and CDR2 is SVGAGI (reference sequence). This CDR3 is built from 12 residues. J was trimmed by 5 bases and V by 6 bases; bases with no gene match: 1. The CDR3 coding sequence is TGTGCCAGCAGAGGACAGGGGGACGAGCAGTACTTC. It encodes CASRGQGDEQYF.

This rearrangement joins TRBV28 to TRBJ2-7, with TRBD2 matching 7 bases. The CDR3 totals 16 residues. CDR1 MDHEN and CDR2 SYDVKM come from the germline V gene. Germline trimming cut 4 bases from V and 7 bases from J; bases unmatched to any gene: 16. Here the CDR3 DNA reads TGTGCCAGCAGTTCCCAGACTAGCCCTTACCGTCAGGAGCAGTACTTC. This translates into CASSSQTSPYRQEQYF. Full variable domain (remainder filled in from reference TRBV28 and TRBJ2-7): DVKVTQSSRYLVKRTGEKVFLECVQDMDHENMFWYRQDPGLGLRLIYFSYDVKMKEKGDIPEGYSVSREKKERFSLILESASTNQTSMYLCASSSQTSPYRQEQYFGPGTRLTVT.

This clone was seen more than once but under ten times. CDR3 sequence reads: CASSARGPGANVLTF. The CDR3 DNA reads TGTGCCAGCAGTGCCAGGGGGCCTGGGGCCAACGTCCTGACTTTC. The rearrangement joins TRBV6-5 to TRBJ2-6, with 8 bases identical to TRBD1. The CDR3 sequence is 15 residues long. The germline CDR1 and CDR2 sequences are MNHEY and SVGAGI. J gave up 2 bases and V 5 bases, and 2 bases lay outside the gene matches.

V gene TRBV28 combines with J gene TRBJ1-5, with TRBD1 as a possible D gene (5 bases). Trimming left V 3 bases short and J 5 bases short, with 14 bases between. CDR1 and CDR2 (germline): MDHEN, SYDVKM. The CDR3 is made up of 15 amino acids. The DNA for the CDR3 is TGTGCCAGCAGTTTGAGGGACTGGGGCCATCAGCCCCAGCATTTT. This gives the protein CASSLRDWGHQPQHF.

The chain links TRBV6-6 to TRBJ1-2; 12 positions agree with TRBD1. The CDR3 has 16 residues. Germline V CDR1 and CDR2: MNHNY, SVGAGI (reference sequence). The junction had 9 bases not matched to a gene; V was cut back by 2 bases and J by 8 bases. The CDR3 nucleotides are TGTGCCAGCAGTTACGCCCCTGGGACAGGGGGCGGAGGCTACACCTTC. Translating it yields CASSYAPGTGGGGYTF.

The V call is TRBV5-1, the J call TRBJ2-6, with D unresolved. The length of the CDR3 is 14 residues. V lost 2 bases to trimming and J lost 2 bases, with 5 bases between them. CDR1 is SGHRS and CDR2 is YFSETQ in the germline V gene. The CDR3 nucleotides read TGCGCCAGCAGCTTCACGGCTGGGGCCAACGTCCTGACTTTC. Translation: CASSFTAGANVLTF.

This clone came up once. This rearrangement joins TRBV6-6 to TRBJ2-7; a weak D match, TRBD1 (6 bases). Germline-derived CDR1 and CDR2 are MNHNY and SVGAGI (reference sequence). The CDR3 consists of 14 residues. The V end lost 6 bases, the J end lost 0 bases, and 12 bases lay between the germline ends. CDR3 amino acids: CASRRTASSYEQYF. The DNA of the CDR3 is TGTGCCAGCAGAAGGACAGCTTCCTCCTACGAGCAGTACTTC.

The chain recombines TRBV30 with TRBJ2-2; D is possibly TRBD1 or TRBD2 (5 bases each). In germline, CDR1 is GTSNPN, CDR2 SVGIG (reference sequence). This CDR3 is built from 15 residues. V was clipped by 3 bases and J by 1 base, with 12 bases between them. In nucleotides, the CDR3 is TGTGCCTGGAGACCGGGACCCCGGAACACCGGGGAGCTGTTTTTT. It yields the protein CAWRPGPRNTGELFF.

The gene calls are TRBV28 and TRBJ2-3, with 9 bases matching TRBD2. Germline loops: CDR1 MDHEN, CDR2 SYDVKM. J gave up 6 bases and V 6 bases, and 13 bases lay outside the gene matches. The CDR3 extends over 16 amino acids. This CDR3 is CASRPYLAGNTDTQYF. CDR3 bases: TGTGCCAGCAGACCCTATCTAGCGGGAAACACGGATACGCAGTATTTT.

V is TRBV5-1 and J is TRBJ2-2; the D gene could be TRBD1 or TRBD2 (5 bases each). Germline V lookup: CDR1 SGHRS, CDR2 YFSETQ. The CDR3 contains 16 residues. V gave up 0 bases and J gave up 4 bases, with 13 bases separating them. This CDR3 reads CASSLGQQGSTGELFF. In DNA form, the CDR3 reads TGCGCCAGCAGCTTGGGACAGCAAGGGAGCACCGGGGAGCTGTTTTTT.

The chain recombines TRBV19 with TRBJ1-2, with 9 bases lining up with TRBD1. Germline V lookup: CDR1 LNHDA, CDR2 SQIVND (reference sequence). CDR3 length: 16 residues. Trimming removed 9 bases from V and 7 bases from J; junction bases left unmatched: 18. CDR3 amino acids: CASDIGGRGTGTGYTF. The CDR3 bases are TGTGCCAGCGATATAGGGGGGAGAGGGACAGGGACTGGCTACACCTTC.

This chain joins TRBV19 and TRBJ2-5; TRBD1 aligns across 8 bases. CDR3 length equals 15 residues. Germline CDR1 is LNHDA and CDR2 is SQIVND (reference sequence). Unmatched junction bases numbered 6, after V lost 2 bases and J lost 4 bases. CDR3 protein: CASSITGGGGETQYF. CDR3 coding DNA: TGTGCCAGTAGTATAACAGGGGGTGGAGGAGAGACCCAGTACTTC.

The CDR3 bases are TGCGCCAGCAGTGATGTAGGGACTGGGGCCAACGTCCTGACTTTC. It yields the protein CASSDVGTGANVLTF. The chain links TRBV10-1 to TRBJ2-6; D is uncertain. Germline assignment: CDR1 WNHNN and CDR2 SYGVQD (reference sequence). Trimming removed 3 bases from V and 2 bases from J, with 8 bases in between. This CDR3 spans 15 amino acids.

The chain is built from TRBV5-1 and TRBJ2-5; D possibly uses TRBD1 or TRBD2 (6 bases each). Germline CDR1 SGHRS, CDR2 YFSETQ. The CDR3 covers 16 residues. With 0 bases removed from V and 5 bases from J, the gap between germline ends came to 17 bases. CDR3 in DNA: TGCGCCAGCAGCTTGGCCCCGGGGGCGCGAGGGGAGACCCAGTACTTC. It is translated as CASSLAPGARGETQYF. The full variable domain, in which reference TRBV5-1 and TRBJ2-5 provide the parts outside the CDR3, is KAGVTQTPRYLIKTRGQQVTLSCSPISGHRSVSWYQQTPGQGLQFLFEYFSETQRNKGNFPGRFSGRQFSNSRSEMNVSTLELGDSALYLCASSLAPGARGETQYFGPGTRLLVL.

This chain links TRBV5-1 with TRBJ2-3; TRBD2 matches at 8 bases. Germline CDR1 and CDR2: SGHRS and YFSETQ. This CDR3 contains 16 residues. Trimming removed 4 bases from V and 5 bases from J; junction bases left unmatched: 12. For the CDR3, the DNA is TGCGCCAGCAGCCCCTCTTTGGCGGGGGGTCAAGATACGCAGTATTTT. Translated: CASSPSLAGGQDTQYF.

The chain uses TRBV18 and TRBJ2-7, with D unresolved. The ends were cut back, 3 bases at V and 3 bases at J, with 9 bases in the middle. Germline V gene data show CDR1 as KGHSH and CDR2 as LQKENI. The CDR3 runs to 13 residues. CDR3 residues: CASSPGANYEQYF. The CDR3, as DNA: TGTGCCAGCTCACCCGGAGCTAACTACGAGCAGTACTTC. Full variable domain (outside the CDR3, taken from reference TRBV18 and TRBJ2-7): NAGVMQNPRHLVRRRGQEARLRCSPMKGHSHVYWYRQLPEEGLKFMVYLQKENIIDESGMPKERFSAEFPKEGPSILRIQQVVRGDSAAYFCASSPGANYEQYFGPGTRLTVT.

The chain combines TRBV30 with TRBJ1-1; no clear D gene. V was pared by 0 bases and J by 3 bases, with 8 bases between. Per germline, CDR1 GTSNPN and CDR2 SVGIG (reference sequence). CDR3 length: 13 amino acids. CDR3 nucleotides: TGTGCCTGGAGTGTATTCGGACACACTGAAGCTTTCTTT. It is translated as CAWSVFGHTEAFF.

V gene TRBV6-1 combines with J gene TRBJ2-5; no reliable D call. Trimming stripped 6 bases from V and 6 bases from J, with 14 bases between. This CDR3 spans 13 amino acids. Germline V CDR1 and CDR2: MNHNS, SASEGT. CDR3 coding DNA: TGTGCCAGCAGCCGGGCCGACTGGCAGACCCAGTACTTC. This gives the protein CASSRADWQTQYF.

J is TRBJ2-2 and V is TRBV19; D gene unclear. The CDR3 is 13 residues long. Germline V gives CDR1 LNHDA, CDR2 SQIVND (reference sequence). V was pared by 7 bases and J by 1 base, with 7 bases between. CDR3 in amino acids: CASTVGNTGELFF. DNA for the CDR3: TGTGCCAGTACTGTCGGGAACACCGGGGAGCTGTTTTTT.

In DNA, the CDR3 is TGCGCCAGCAGCCCCCGACCGGGGGCGGCTGGCTACACCTTC. This sequence encodes CASSPRPGAAGYTF. The chain is built from TRBV5-1 and TRBJ1-2, with a tentative D call TRBD1 (6 bases). V shed 4 bases and J shed 7 bases, with 17 bases lying between them. Germline CDR1 is SGHRS and CDR2 is YFSETQ. The CDR3 loop spans 14 amino acids. Supplemented by reference TRBV5-1 and TRBJ1-2, the full variable domain reads KAGVTQTPRYLIKTRGQQVTLSCSPISGHRSVSWYQQTPGQGLQFLFEYFSETQRNKGNFPGRFSGRQFSNSRSEMNVSTLELGDSALYLCASSPRPGAAGYTFGSGTRLTVV.

The rearrangement links TRBV28 to TRBJ1-4; D call uncertain. CDR1 and CDR2 from the germline V gene are MDHEN and SYDVKM. V lost 1 base, J lost 7 bases, and 10 bases lay in between. This CDR3 region has 14 residues. The CDR3 region has the DNA TGTGCCAGCAGTTTATCTTTGTCTGGTGAAAAACTGTTTTTT. This gives the protein CASSLSLSGEKLFF.

The rearrangement uses TRBV5-1 and TRBJ1-2; 10 bases are a match to TRBD1. The CDR3 has 14 residues. Germline V gene data show CDR1 as SGHRS and CDR2 as YFSETQ. The junction had 7 bases not matched to a gene; V was cut back by 4 bases and J by 7 bases. Here the CDR3 DNA reads TGCGCCAGCAGCCCGGGGACAGGGGATCTTGGCTACACCTTC. Amino acid sequence: CASSPGTGDLGYTF.

The genes are TRBV5-1 and TRBJ2-2; 8 bases agree with TRBD1. The CDR3 contains 16 residues. Germline-derived CDR1 and CDR2 are SGHRS and YFSETQ. Losses at the gene ends were 2 bases for V and 2 bases for J; bases not matched to a gene: 5. CDR3 in amino acids: CASSLLGQGNTGELFF. CDR3 sequence (DNA): TGCGCCAGCAGCTTACTAGGACAGGGCAACACCGGGGAGCTGTTTTTT.